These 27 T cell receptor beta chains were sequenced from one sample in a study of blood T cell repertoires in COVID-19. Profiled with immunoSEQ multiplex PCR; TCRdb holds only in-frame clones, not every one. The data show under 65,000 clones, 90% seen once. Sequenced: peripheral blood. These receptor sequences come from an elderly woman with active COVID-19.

For the CDR3, the DNA is TGTGCCAGCTCACCCTCGCAGGGGAGCGGAAACACCATATATTTT. Encoded protein: CASSPSQGSGNTIYF. The chain is built from TRBV18 and TRBJ1-3; D may be TRBD1 (6 bases). Germline V gene lookup returns CDR1 KGHSH and CDR2 LQKENI. CDR3 length: 15 residues. The germline V and J ends were trimmed by 3 bases and 4 bases, with 13 bases remaining between them. Complete variable domain (other parts from reference TRBV18 and TRBJ1-3): NAGVMQNPRHLVRRRGQEARLRCSPMKGHSHVYWYRQLPEEGLKFMVYLQKENIIDESGMPKERFSAEFPKEGPSILRIQQVVRGDSAAYFCASSPSQGSGNTIYFGEGSWLTVV.

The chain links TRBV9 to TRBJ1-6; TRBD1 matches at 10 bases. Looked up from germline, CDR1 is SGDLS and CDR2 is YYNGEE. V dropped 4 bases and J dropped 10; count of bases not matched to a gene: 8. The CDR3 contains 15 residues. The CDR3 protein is CASSTATGGESPLHF. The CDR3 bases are TGTGCCAGCAGCACCGCGACAGGGGGCGAGTCACCCCTCCACTTT.

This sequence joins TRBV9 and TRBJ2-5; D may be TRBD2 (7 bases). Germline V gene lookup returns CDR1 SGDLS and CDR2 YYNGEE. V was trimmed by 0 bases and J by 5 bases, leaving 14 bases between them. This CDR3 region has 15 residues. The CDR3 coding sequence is TGTGCCAGCAGCGTAGATGCGGGGGCGGGGGAGACCCAGTACTTC. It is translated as CASSVDAGAGETQYF.

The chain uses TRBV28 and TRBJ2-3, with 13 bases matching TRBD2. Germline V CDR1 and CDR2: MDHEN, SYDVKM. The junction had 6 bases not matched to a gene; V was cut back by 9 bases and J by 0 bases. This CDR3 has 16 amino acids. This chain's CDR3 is CASEGTSGASTDTQYF. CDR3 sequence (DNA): TGTGCCAGTGAGGGGACTAGCGGGGCTAGCACAGATACGCAGTATTTT.

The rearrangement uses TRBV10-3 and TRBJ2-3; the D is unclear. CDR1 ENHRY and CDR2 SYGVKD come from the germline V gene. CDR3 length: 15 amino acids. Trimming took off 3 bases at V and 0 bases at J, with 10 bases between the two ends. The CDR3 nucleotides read TGTGCCATCAGTGACCAGTTGTCTAGCACAGATACGCAGTATTTT. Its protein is CAISDQLSSTDTQYF.

In nucleotides, the CDR3 is TGCGCCAGCAGGGGTCAGGGGGACACCGGGGAGCTGTTTTTT. This translates into CASRGQGDTGELFF. The rearrangement joins TRBV5-1 to TRBJ2-2; 7 bases are a match to TRBD1. The V gene end was trimmed by 5 bases and the J gene end by 3 bases; junction bases not matched to a gene: 4. This CDR3 is 14 amino acids long. CDR1 and CDR2 from the germline V gene are SGHRS and YFSETQ.

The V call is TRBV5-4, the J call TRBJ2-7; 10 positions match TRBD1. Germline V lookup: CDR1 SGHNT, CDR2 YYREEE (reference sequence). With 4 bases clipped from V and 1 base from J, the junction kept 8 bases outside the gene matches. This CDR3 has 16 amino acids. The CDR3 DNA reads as TGTGCCAGCAGCAAACCGGGACAGGGGCTTTCCTACGAGCAGTACGTC. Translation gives CASSKPGQGLSYEQYV.

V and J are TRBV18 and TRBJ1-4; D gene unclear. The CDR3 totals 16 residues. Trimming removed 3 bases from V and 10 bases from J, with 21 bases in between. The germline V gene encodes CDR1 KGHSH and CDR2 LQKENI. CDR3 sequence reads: CASSPRIKEGGGKLFF. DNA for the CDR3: TGTGCCAGCTCACCTCGCATAAAAGAGGGAGGCGGAAAACTGTTTTTT. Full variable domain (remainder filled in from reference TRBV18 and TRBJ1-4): NAGVMQNPRHLVRRRGQEARLRCSPMKGHSHVYWYRQLPEEGLKFMVYLQKENIIDESGMPKERFSAEFPKEGPSILRIQQVVRGDSAAYFCASSPRIKEGGGKLFFGSGTQLSVL.

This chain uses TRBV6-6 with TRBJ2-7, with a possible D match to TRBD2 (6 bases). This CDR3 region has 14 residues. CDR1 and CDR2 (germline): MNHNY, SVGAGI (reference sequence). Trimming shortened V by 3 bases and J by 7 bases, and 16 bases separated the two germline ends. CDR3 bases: TGTGCCAGCAGTTATGGGGGGTCGGGAGTGGAGCAGTACGTC. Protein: CASSYGGSGVEQYV.

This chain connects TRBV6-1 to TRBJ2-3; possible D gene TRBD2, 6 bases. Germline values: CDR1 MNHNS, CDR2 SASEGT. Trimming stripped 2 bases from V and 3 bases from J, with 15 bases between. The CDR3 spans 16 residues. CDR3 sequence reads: CASSEHREIGTDTQYF. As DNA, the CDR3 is TGTGCCAGCAGTGAACACCGGGAGATTGGGACAGATACGCAGTATTTT.

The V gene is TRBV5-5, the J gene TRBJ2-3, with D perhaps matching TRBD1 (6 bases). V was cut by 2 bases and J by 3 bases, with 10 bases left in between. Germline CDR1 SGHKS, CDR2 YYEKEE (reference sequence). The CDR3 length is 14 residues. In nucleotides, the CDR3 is TGTGCCAGCAGCTTCCTACAGGGAACAGATACGCAGTATTTT. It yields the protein CASSFLQGTDTQYF.

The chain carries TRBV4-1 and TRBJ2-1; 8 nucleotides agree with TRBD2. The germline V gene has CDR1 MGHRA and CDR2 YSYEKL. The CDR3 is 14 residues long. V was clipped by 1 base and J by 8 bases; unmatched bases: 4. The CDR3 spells CASSQAGGNHEQFF. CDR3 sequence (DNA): TGCGCCAGCAGCCAAGCGGGGGGGAACCATGAGCAGTTCTTC.

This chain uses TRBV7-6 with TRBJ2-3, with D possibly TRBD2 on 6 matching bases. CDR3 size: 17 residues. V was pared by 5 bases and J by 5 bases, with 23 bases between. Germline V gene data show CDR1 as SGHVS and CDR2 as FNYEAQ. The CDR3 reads CASSLFGDSFPLDTQYF. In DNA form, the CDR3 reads TGTGCCAGCAGCCTCTTCGGGGACTCCTTCCCCCTAGATACGCAGTATTTT.

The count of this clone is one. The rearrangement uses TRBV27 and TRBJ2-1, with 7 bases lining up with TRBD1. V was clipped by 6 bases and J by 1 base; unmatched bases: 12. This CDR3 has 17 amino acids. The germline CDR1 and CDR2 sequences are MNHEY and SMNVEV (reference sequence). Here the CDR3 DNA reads TGTGCCAGCAGGGGATTACAGGGGTCGAGGTCCTACAATGAGCAGTTCTTC. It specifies CASRGLQGSRSYNEQFF.

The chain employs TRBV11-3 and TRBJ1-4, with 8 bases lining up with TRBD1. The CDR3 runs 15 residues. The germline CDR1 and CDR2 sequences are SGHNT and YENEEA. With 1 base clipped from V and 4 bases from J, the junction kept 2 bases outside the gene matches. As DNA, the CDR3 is TGTGCCAGCAGCTTAGTCGACAGGGGTAATGAAAAACTGTTTTTT. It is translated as CASSLVDRGNEKLFF.

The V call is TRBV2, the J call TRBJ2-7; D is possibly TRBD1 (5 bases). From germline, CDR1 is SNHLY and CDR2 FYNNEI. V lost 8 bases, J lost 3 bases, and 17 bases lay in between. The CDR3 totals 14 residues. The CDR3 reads CASSGMRVGYEQYF. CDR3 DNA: TGTGCCAGCTCAGGGATGCGAGTGGGCTACGAGCAGTACTTC.

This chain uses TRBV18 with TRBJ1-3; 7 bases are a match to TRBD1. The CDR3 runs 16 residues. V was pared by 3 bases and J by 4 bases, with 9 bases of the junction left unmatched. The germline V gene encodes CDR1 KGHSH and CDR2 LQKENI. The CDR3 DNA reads TGTGCCAGCTCACCCAAGACAGGGCTACTCGGAAACACCATATATTTT. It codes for CASSPKTGLLGNTIYF.

CDR3 nucleotide sequence: TGCGCCAGCAGCTCTCCCTCGGGGGGAGATGAGCAGTTCTTC. The encoded protein is CASSSPSGGDEQFF. The V and J genes are TRBV5-1 and TRBJ2-1; 7 positions agree with TRBD2. J lost 8 bases, V lost 3 bases, and 8 bases had no gene match. The germline CDR1 and CDR2 sequences are SGHRS and YFSETQ. This CDR3 spans 14 amino acids.

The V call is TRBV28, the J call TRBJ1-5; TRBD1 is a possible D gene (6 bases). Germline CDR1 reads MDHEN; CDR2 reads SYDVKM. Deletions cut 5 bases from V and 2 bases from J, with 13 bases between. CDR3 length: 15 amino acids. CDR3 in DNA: TGTGCCAGCAGTCCTCGTCCAGGGGGCAATCAGCCCCAGCATTTT. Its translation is CASSPRPGGNQPQHF.

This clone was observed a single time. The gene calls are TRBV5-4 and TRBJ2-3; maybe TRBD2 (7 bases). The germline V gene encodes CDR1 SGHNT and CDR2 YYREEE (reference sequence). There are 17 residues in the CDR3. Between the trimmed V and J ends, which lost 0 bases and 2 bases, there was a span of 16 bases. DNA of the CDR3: TGTGCCAGCAGCTTGGCCAAAGGGAGGGGGTTCACAGATACGCAGTATTTT. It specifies CASSLAKGRGFTDTQYF.

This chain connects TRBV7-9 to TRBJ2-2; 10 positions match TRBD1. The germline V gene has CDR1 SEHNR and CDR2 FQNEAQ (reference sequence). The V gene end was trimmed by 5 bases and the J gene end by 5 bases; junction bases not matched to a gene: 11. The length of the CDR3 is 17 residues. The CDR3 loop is CASSHELRTGGTGELFF. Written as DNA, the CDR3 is TGTGCCAGCAGCCACGAGCTCCGGACAGGGGGGACCGGGGAGCTGTTTTTT.

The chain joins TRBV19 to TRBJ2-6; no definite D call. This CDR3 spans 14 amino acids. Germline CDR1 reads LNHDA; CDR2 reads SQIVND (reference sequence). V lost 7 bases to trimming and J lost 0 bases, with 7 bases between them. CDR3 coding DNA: TGTGCCAGTACCCCTTACTCTGGGGCCAACGTCCTGACTTTC. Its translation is CASTPYSGANVLTF.

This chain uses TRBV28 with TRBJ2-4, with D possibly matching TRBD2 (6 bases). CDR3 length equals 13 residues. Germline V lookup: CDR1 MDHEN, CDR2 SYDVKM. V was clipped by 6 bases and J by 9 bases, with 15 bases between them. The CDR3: CASSRGSPGIQYF. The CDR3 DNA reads TGTGCCAGCAGCCGGGGGAGCCCAGGCATTCAGTACTTC.

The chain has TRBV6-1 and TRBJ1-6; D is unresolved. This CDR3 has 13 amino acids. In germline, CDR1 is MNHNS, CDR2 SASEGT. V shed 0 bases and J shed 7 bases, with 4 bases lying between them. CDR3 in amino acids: CASSEARNSPLHF. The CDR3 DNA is TGTGCCAGCAGTGAAGCGCGAAATTCACCCCTCCACTTT.

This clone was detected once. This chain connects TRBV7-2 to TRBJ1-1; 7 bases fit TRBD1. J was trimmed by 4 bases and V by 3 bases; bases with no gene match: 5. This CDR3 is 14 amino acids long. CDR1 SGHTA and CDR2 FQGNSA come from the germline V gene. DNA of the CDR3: TGTGCCAGCAGCTTCCGACAGGGACGCACTGAAGCTTTCTTT. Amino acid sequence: CASSFRQGRTEAFF. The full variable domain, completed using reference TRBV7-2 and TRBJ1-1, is GAGVSQSPSNKVTEKGKDVELRCDPISGHTALYWYRQSLGQGLEFLIYFQGNSAPDKSGLPSDRFSAERTGGSVSTLTIQRTQQEDSAVYLCASSFRQGRTEAFFGQGTRLTVV.

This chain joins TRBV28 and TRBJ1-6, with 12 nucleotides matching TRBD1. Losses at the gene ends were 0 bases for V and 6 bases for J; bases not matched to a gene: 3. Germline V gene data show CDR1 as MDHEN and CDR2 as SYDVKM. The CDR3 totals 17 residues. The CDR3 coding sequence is TGTGCCAGCAGTTTATGGTGGGACAGGGGGCGTAATTCACCCCTCCACTTT. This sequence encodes CASSLWWDRGRNSPLHF.

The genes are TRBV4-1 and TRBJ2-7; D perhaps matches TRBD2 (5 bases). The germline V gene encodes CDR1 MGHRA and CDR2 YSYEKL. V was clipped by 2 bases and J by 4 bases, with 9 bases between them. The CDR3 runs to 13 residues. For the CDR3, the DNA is TGCGCCAGCAGCCAACCCTGGGAGTACGAGCAGTACTTC. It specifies CASSQPWEYEQYF.